Shown below are 20 T cell receptor beta chains from a single sample sequenced in a study of T cells in localized non-small cell lung cancer. Sequencing was performed with immunoSEQ multiplex PCR; in TCRdb, only in-frame clones are kept and a portion is missing. This sample has some 50,000 clones, with around 87% found just once. The sample here was PBMCs, taken before any cancer treatment. All receptors come from a female donor with stage II lung adenocarcinoma.

The rearrangement links TRBV4-1 to TRBJ2-2; D remains ambiguous. V was shortened by 4 bases and J by 8 bases, with 8 bases between the two germline ends. The CDR3 is 12 residues long. Germline V gives CDR1 MGHRA, CDR2 YSYEKL. CDR3 DNA sequence: TGCGCCAGCAGCCCGGCCAGGGGGGAGCTGTTTTTT. Translating gives CASSPARGELFF.

This chain links TRBV10-1 with TRBJ2-6; a weak D match, TRBD1 (6 bases). The length of the CDR3 is 15 residues. Trimming left V 6 bases short and J 2 bases short, with 11 bases between. CDR1 and CDR2 (germline): WNHNN, SYGVQD (reference sequence). The CDR3 coding sequence is TGCGCCAGCAGCGAAGGGGGTGCTGGGGCCAACGTCCTGACTTTC. It specifies CASSEGGAGANVLTF.

This clone has more than one count but fewer than ten. The rearrangement joins TRBV6-5 to TRBJ2-3; D possibly uses TRBD1 or TRBD2 (6 bases each). The V gene's germline CDR1 is MNHEY and CDR2 SVGAGI. This CDR3 is 13 amino acids long. V lost 4 bases and J 4 bases, leaving 9 bases between the germline ends. For the CDR3, the DNA is TGTGCCAGCAGTTCTCGGGGGCCAGATACGCAGTATTTT. Its protein product is CASSSRGPDTQYF.

The J gene is TRBJ1-2, the V gene TRBV6-1; D might be TRBD1 (6 bases). The CDR3 is 16 amino acids. Germline CDR1 and CDR2: MNHNS and SASEGT. Trimming took off 4 bases at V and 8 bases at J, with 23 bases between the two ends. CDR3 residues: CASSGAMTGGMRGYTF. The CDR3 bases are TGTGCCAGCAGTGGGGCGATGACAGGAGGGATGAGAGGCTACACCTTC.

This chain uses TRBV5-1 with TRBJ2-7; TRBD1 agrees at 9 bases. Germline V lookup: CDR1 SGHRS, CDR2 YFSETQ. With V trimmed by 2 bases and J by 2 bases, 5 bases remained unmatched. The CDR3 extends over 15 amino acids. CDR3: CASSFRTGATYEQYF. CDR3 nucleotides: TGCGCCAGCAGCTTCCGGACAGGGGCTACCTACGAGCAGTACTTC.

This sequence joins TRBV7-9 and TRBJ2-1; possible D gene TRBD2, 7 bases. This CDR3 spans 14 amino acids. Trimming took 7 bases from V and 5 from J, leaving 15 bases between them. Germline V gene data show CDR1 as SEHNR and CDR2 as FQNEAQ (reference sequence). Here the CDR3 DNA reads TGTGCCAGCACCCAGGCGGGGGCGCACAATGAGCAGTTCTTC. The encoded protein is CASTQAGAHNEQFF.

This clone was counted a single time. The J gene is TRBJ1-2, the V gene TRBV6-5; D unresolved. This CDR3 has 13 amino acids. V dropped 2 bases and J dropped 4 bases, with 8 bases sitting between them. Germline CDR1 and CDR2: MNHEY and SVGAGI. The CDR3 DNA sequence: TGTGCCAGCAGTTACGCGGGTTTCTATGGCTACACCTTC. This sequence encodes CASSYAGFYGYTF.

The chain carries TRBV6-1 and TRBJ2-1; D gene ambiguous. The CDR3 runs 14 residues. V dropped 4 bases and J dropped 0 bases, with 7 bases sitting between them. CDR1 MNHNS and CDR2 SASEGT come from the germline V gene. The CDR3 nucleotides read TGTGCCAGCAGTGGCCCAAGCTCCTACAATGAGCAGTTCTTC. Encoded protein: CASSGPSSYNEQFF.

This rearrangement joins TRBV5-5 to TRBJ1-4; D unclear. CDR3 length: 16 amino acids. From germline, CDR1 is SGHKS and CDR2 YYEKEE (reference sequence). V lost 4 bases, J lost 0 bases, and 13 bases lay in between. The CDR3 nucleotides read TGTGCCAGCAGCCAATTGGTGGGTGCAACTAATGAAAAACTGTTTTTT. As protein: CASSQLVGATNEKLFF.

The genes are TRBV5-1 and TRBJ1-1, with a possible D match to TRBD1 (5 bases). Germline assignment: CDR1 SGHRS and CDR2 YFSETQ. Trimming took 0 bases from V and 6 from J, leaving 12 bases between them. The CDR3 contains 14 residues. CDR3 bases: TGCGCCAGCAGCTTGGGGGCAGGGCCAGCTGAAGCTTTCTTT. Translated, it gives CASSLGAGPAEAFF.

This clone was seen a handful of times. The chain links TRBV5-6 to TRBJ1-1, with D perhaps matching TRBD1 (6 bases). The germline V gene encodes CDR1 SGHDT and CDR2 YYEEEE. V lost 5 bases and J lost 8, with 19 bases in between. The CDR3 runs 14 residues. The CDR3, as DNA: TGTGCCAGCAGAACCGACAGGACGGAGAGGGAAGCTTTCTTT. Protein sequence: CASRTDRTEREAFF.

This chain joins TRBV27 and TRBJ2-3; 12 nucleotides align to TRBD2. In germline, CDR1 is MNHEY, CDR2 SMNVEV (reference sequence). This CDR3 contains 16 residues. Trimming at V came to 5 bases and at J to 5 bases, leaving 8 bases not matched to a gene. The CDR3 spells CASSPWTSGVIDTQYF. The CDR3 DNA sequence: TGTGCCAGCAGTCCCTGGACTAGCGGGGTTATAGATACGCAGTATTTT.

The chain recombines TRBV6-6 with TRBJ2-3, with D uncertain. The V end was cut by 2 bases, the J end by 3 bases, with 3 bases between. Germline values: CDR1 MNHNY, CDR2 SVGAGI (reference sequence). This CDR3 spans 12 amino acids. The CDR3 sequence: CASSYPTDTQYF. The CDR3 DNA is TGTGCCAGCAGTTACCCGACAGATACGCAGTATTTT.

V usage is TRBV5-4 and J usage is TRBJ2-7, with 13 bases identical to TRBD2. There are 14 residues in the CDR3. The ends lost 5 bases at V and 9 bases at J; junction bases unmatched: 8. Germline V CDR1 and CDR2: SGHNT, YYREEE (reference sequence). The CDR3 loop is CASRSGTSGEAQYF. The CDR3 nucleotides read TGTGCCAGCAGGTCCGGGACTAGCGGGGAGGCGCAGTACTTC.

The chain links TRBV4-1 to TRBJ2-3; TRBD2 matches 12 bases. The CDR3 is 17 residues long. Germline CDR1 MGHRA, CDR2 YSYEKL. Trimming at V came to 0 bases and at J to 5 bases, leaving 6 bases not matched to a gene. The CDR3 DNA is TGCGCCAGCAGCCAAGAATGGCTAGCGGGGGGGCGAGATACGCAGTATTTT. Translation gives CASSQEWLAGGRDTQYF.

J is TRBJ1-1 and V is TRBV19, with a possible D match to TRBD1 (5 bases). The CDR3 spans 14 residues. Germline values: CDR1 LNHDA, CDR2 SQIVND (reference sequence). With 1 base removed from V and 3 bases from J, the gap between germline ends came to 9 bases. CDR3 sequence (DNA): TGTGCCAGTAGTATAGGAGACAGCTACACTGAAGCTTTCTTT. It encodes CASSIGDSYTEAFF. Supplemented by reference TRBV19 and TRBJ1-1, the full variable domain reads DGGITQSPKYLFRKEGQNVTLSCEQNLNHDAMYWYRQDPGQGLRLIYYSQIVNDFQKGDIAEGYSVSREKKESFPLTVTSAQKNPTAFYLCASSIGDSYTEAFFGQGTRLTVV.

The rearrangement uses TRBV5-5 and TRBJ2-5; D not resolved. Trimming shortened V by 1 base and J by 2 bases, and 15 bases separated the two germline ends. Germline values: CDR1 SGHKS, CDR2 YYEKEE (reference sequence). The CDR3 contains 16 residues. The CDR3 protein is CASSLSYGQRQETQYF. CDR3 sequence (DNA): TGTGCCAGCAGCTTGTCGTATGGCCAGCGACAAGAGACCCAGTACTTC.

The chain recombines TRBV25-1 with TRBJ1-6; unclear D gene. The CDR3 sequence is 16 residues long. The germline CDR1 and CDR2 sequences are MGHDK and SYGVNS. Deletions cut 2 bases from V and 9 bases from J, with 17 bases between. This CDR3 is CASSEKVKAASSPLHF. CDR3 sequence (DNA): TGTGCCAGCAGTGAAAAGGTGAAGGCAGCTTCTTCACCCCTCCACTTT.

The chain is built from TRBV7-8 and TRBJ1-2, with D unresolved. Germline CDR1 reads SGHVS; CDR2 reads FQNEAQ. The CDR3 is 13 residues long. V lost 5 bases and J 4 bases, leaving 11 bases between the germline ends. DNA of the CDR3: TGTGCCAGCAGCCCGACCAAGTCCTATGGCTACACCTTC. Translation: CASSPTKSYGYTF. The full variable domain, with the rest looked up from reference TRBV7-8 and TRBJ1-2, is GAGVSQSPRYKVAKRGQDVALRCDPISGHVSLFWYQQALGQGPEFLTYFQNEAQLDKSGLPSDRFFAERPEGSVSTLKIQRTQQEDSAVYLCASSPTKSYGYTFGSGTRLTVV.

CDR3 loop: CASSYRATNEKLFF. Here the CDR3 DNA reads TGTGCCAGCAGTTACAGAGCAACTAATGAAAAACTGTTTTTT. This chain joins TRBV6-5 and TRBJ1-4; D not resolved. This CDR3 is built from 14 residues. Germline V gives CDR1 MNHEY, CDR2 SVGAGI. V shed 2 bases and J shed 0 bases, with 4 bases lying between them.